The entry that follows covers one TCR beta chain sequence. What it recognizes is unknown. This entry is derived from a study of blood T cells in healthy people across ages. Study details: About one barcoded beta molecule per two T cells was captured by template switching. Study-wide results and limits: Per-million-T-cell TCR beta diversity fell roughly linearly with age. With unsorted PBMCs, a conclusive comparison of naive versus antigen-experienced cells was not possible.

Each donor had approximately 10 milliliters of peripheral blood drawn. V was shortened by 5 bases and J by 0 bases, with 18 bases between the two germline ends. Germline V lookup: CDR1 SGHAT, CDR2 FQNNGV. The CDR3 has 17 amino acids. A sample-barcoded 5' primer and a J-beta primer mix were used in a second PCR of about 7 to 12 cycles. Each CDR3 protein is one row after TCRdb ran MiXCR on the 5' RACE reads. This table has 1.5 million to 2 million distinct CDR3 sequences, about two fifths appearing once. This chain connects TRBV11-2 to TRBJ2-3, with D tentatively TRBD2 (6 bases). The sequence derives from a human donor in good health. Source material: blood. The CDR3 DNA reads TGTGCCAGCAGCCCGGCCCGGGGGTCCGGTAGCACAGATACGCAGTATTTT. Translating it yields CASSPARGSGSTDTQYF.